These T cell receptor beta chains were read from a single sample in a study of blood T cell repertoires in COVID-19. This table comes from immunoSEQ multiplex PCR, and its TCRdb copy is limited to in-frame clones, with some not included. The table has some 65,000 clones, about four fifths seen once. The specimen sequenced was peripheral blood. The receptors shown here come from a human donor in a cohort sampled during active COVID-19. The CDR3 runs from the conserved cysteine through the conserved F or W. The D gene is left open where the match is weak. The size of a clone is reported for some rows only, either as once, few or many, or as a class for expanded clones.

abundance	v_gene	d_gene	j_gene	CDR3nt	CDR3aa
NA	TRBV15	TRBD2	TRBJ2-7	TGTGCCACCAGCAGAGATGTAGCGGGCTACGAGCAGTACTTC	CATSRDVAGYEQYF
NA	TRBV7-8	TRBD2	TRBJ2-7	TGTGCCAGCAGCTTAGGTTTCCTAGCGGGAGGACCAGTCGGCTACGAGCAGTACTTC	CASSLGFLAGGPVGYEQYF
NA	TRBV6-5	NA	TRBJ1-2	TGTGCCAGCAGTCCCGGGGGGGCTTATGGCTACACCTTC	CASSPGGAYGYTF
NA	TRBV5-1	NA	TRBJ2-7	TGCGCCAGCAGCAGGGACGGACAGTCTAGCTCCTACGAGCAGTACTTC	CASSRDGQSSSYEQYF
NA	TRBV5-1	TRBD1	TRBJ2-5	TGCGCCAGCAGCTCGGGACAGAGTGAGACCCAGTACTTC	CASSSGQSETQYF
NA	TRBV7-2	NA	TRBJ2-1	TGTGCCAGCAGCCGCGATCGCCCGCGCAATGAGCAGTTCTTC	CASSRDRPRNEQFF
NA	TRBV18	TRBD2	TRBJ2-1	TGTGCCAGCTCACTCTCGATAGCGGGGCCCAAGAGTAATGAGCAGTTCTTC	CASSLSIAGPKSNEQFF
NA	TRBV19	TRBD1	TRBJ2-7	TGTGCCAGTAGTATAGTCACAGGGGCCTACGAGCAGTACTTC	CASSIVTGAYEQYF
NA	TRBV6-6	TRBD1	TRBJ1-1	TGTGCCAGCAGTTACTCGGGACAGCACACTGAAGCTTTCTTT	CASSYSGQHTEAFF
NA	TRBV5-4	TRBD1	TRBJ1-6	TGTGCCAGCAGGGGGACAGGGGATTCACCCCTCCACTTT	CASRGTGDSPLHF
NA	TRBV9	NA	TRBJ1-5	TGTGCCAGCAGCGTAGGCGGGACTAGCAATCAGCCCCAGCATTTT	CASSVGGTSNQPQHF
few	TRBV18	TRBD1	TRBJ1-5	TGTGCCAGCTCACTTGACAGGGGAGAGCACCGGATCAATCAGCCCCAGCATTTT	CASSLDRGEHRINQPQHF
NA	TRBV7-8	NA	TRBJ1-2	TGTGCCACGTCATTGTCGGAGCTGGGTGGCTACACCTTC	CATSLSELGGYTF
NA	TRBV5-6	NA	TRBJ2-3	TGTGCCAGCAGCAGTGTGCCGGAGAAGACGGCGGATACGCAGTATTTT	CASSSVPEKTADTQYF
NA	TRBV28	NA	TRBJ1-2	TGTGCCAGCAGTCTCGACAGGATCTATGGCTACACCTTC	CASSLDRIYGYTF